This T cell receptor beta chain is drawn from a study of T cell clonotyping in hematopoietic cell transplantation. Study-level results: At the given depth, recipient repertoires were over 95% de novo clonotypes.

Time point described: recipient sample about 28 days before transplant, after cytoreduction. Some clones are missing from TCRdb's copy, which holds only in-frame ones; the method was immunoSEQ multiplex PCR. The sample gives approximately 22,000 clones, roughly nine tenths of which show up once; around 3.6% is in the top ten. A note on this clone: Its antigen is not known.

The sequencing here drew on peripheral blood mononuclear cells, taken before stem cell transplant. This clonotype originated in a man in his late teens or twenties with biphenotypic leukemia. Some clones in this sample may be carry-over from other donors' samples.

In DNA form, the CDR3 reads TGTGCCAGCAGCTTAGATGCCCGGAACACTGAAGCTTTCTTT. This translates into CASSLDARNTEAFF. The V gene is TRBV11-3, the J gene TRBJ1-1; no definite D call. The CDR3 is 14 amino acids. In germline, CDR1 is SGHNT, CDR2 YENEEA. Trimming removed 0 bases at V and 1 base at J, with 6 bases between.